Listed below are T cell receptor beta chains from one sample, sequenced in a study of cytomegalovirus exposure and HLA in healthy donors. Profiling relied on immunoSEQ multiplex PCR, and the TCRdb table lists in-frame clones only, not all of them. Of under 200,000 clones in the sample, 82% were seen once. Sequencing used PBMCs. The receptors stem from a girl aged 5-17 years in good health and CMV-seropositive. The CDR3 runs from the conserved cysteine through the conserved F or W.

V gene: TRBV10-3
CDR3 length: 16
J gene: TRBJ2-7
CDR3 protein: CAISVLSDLSTYEQYF

V gene: TRBV13
CDR3 length: 14
J gene: TRBJ2-5
CDR3 protein: CASSSRQPRETQYF

V gene: TRBV7-6
CDR3 length: 15
J gene: TRBJ2-3
CDR3 protein: CASSKIRGGTDTQYF

V gene: TRBV13
CDR3 length: 12
J gene: TRBJ1-6
CDR3 protein: CASSFRDSPLHF

V gene: TRBV28
CDR3 length: 16
J gene: TRBJ2-7
CDR3 protein: CASSFVQGGPSYEQYF

V gene: TRBV14
CDR3 length: 15
J gene: TRBJ2-7
CDR3 protein: CASSRTGASTYEQYF

V gene: TRBV5-8
CDR3 length: 15
J gene: TRBJ2-7
CDR3 protein: CASSERDRGTYEQYF

V gene: TRBV25-1
CDR3 length: 14
J gene: TRBJ1-1
CDR3 protein: CASSGTGQRAEAFF

V gene: TRBV7-2
CDR3 length: 17
J gene: TRBJ2-5
CDR3 protein: CASSLGAGGQGKETQYF

V gene: TRBV6-5
CDR3 length: 14
J gene: TRBJ1-2
CDR3 protein: CASSRGTGEYGYTF

V gene: TRBV29-1
CDR3 length: 15
J gene: TRBJ2-7
CDR3 protein: CSVESTGTGRYEQYF

V gene: TRBV14
CDR3 length: 14
J gene: TRBJ1-2
CDR3 protein: CASSQDGSVNGYTF

V gene: TRBV29-1
CDR3 length: 12
J gene: TRBJ2-4
CDR3 protein: CSVEDLFNIQYF

V gene: TRBV30
CDR3 length: 14
J gene: TRBJ2-1
CDR3 protein: CAVGTSFSRNEQFF

V gene: TRBV7-9
CDR3 length: 16
J gene: TRBJ1-2
CDR3 protein: CASSSSIAGEGDGYTF

V gene: TRBV5-6
CDR3 length: 13
J gene: TRBJ1-1
CDR3 protein: CASSLDRGTEAFF

V gene: TRBV27
CDR3 length: 17
J gene: TRBJ2-7
CDR3 protein: CASSLSSSGQAPYEQYF

V gene: TRBV10-1
CDR3 length: 15
J gene: TRBJ1-2
CDR3 protein: CASSESRNPIYGYTF

V gene: TRBV4-1
CDR3 length: 21
J gene: TRBJ2-7
CDR3 protein: CASSHFPSGTGLPESSYEQYF

V gene: TRBV28
CDR3 length: 15
J gene: TRBJ2-7
CDR3 protein: CASSLVGSNSYEQYF

V gene: TRBV4-2
CDR3 length: 16
J gene: TRBJ2-7
CDR3 protein: CASSQDPWTRYYEQYF

V gene: TRBV27
CDR3 length: 15
J gene: TRBJ1-2
CDR3 protein: CASSLSAGANYGYTF

V gene: TRBV27
CDR3 length: 13
J gene: TRBJ1-2
CDR3 protein: CASSFGAGIGYTF

V gene: TRBV5-8
CDR3 length: 15
J gene: TRBJ2-7
CDR3 protein: CASRGLAGDSYEQYF

V gene: TRBV5-5
CDR3 length: 14
J gene: TRBJ2-7
CDR3 protein: CASSPLLGGREQYF

V gene: TRBV6-6
CDR3 length: 15
J gene: TRBJ1-3
CDR3 protein: CASSSGGNSGNTIYF

V gene: TRBV5-6
CDR3 length: 14
J gene: TRBJ1-5
CDR3 protein: CASSFLLGNQPQHF

V gene: TRBV19
CDR3 length: 13
J gene: TRBJ2-7
CDR3 protein: CASSAGYSYEQYF

V gene: TRBV7-2
CDR3 length: 15
J gene: TRBJ1-2
CDR3 protein: CASSLSQATNYGYTF

V gene: TRBV10-3
CDR3 length: 14
J gene: TRBJ1-1
CDR3 protein: CAISGQGFDTEAFF

V gene: TRBV4-1
CDR3 length: 17
J gene: TRBJ2-1
CDR3 protein: CASSQDPGTVTDVEQFF

V gene: TRBV9
CDR3 length: 18
J gene: TRBJ2-1
CDR3 protein: CASSVGVLLAGGLGEQFF

V gene: TRBV15
CDR3 length: 13
J gene: TRBJ1-2
CDR3 protein: CATSPVVYYGYTF

V gene: TRBV7-3
CDR3 length: 14
J gene: TRBJ2-7
CDR3 protein: CASSLTGRGDEQYF

V gene: TRBV29-1
CDR3 length: 13
J gene: TRBJ2-5
CDR3 protein: CSVGGTARSQQYF

V gene: TRBV5-1
CDR3 length: 14
J gene: TRBJ1-2
CDR3 protein: CASSPDRANYGYTF

V gene: TRBV11-3
CDR3 length: 16
J gene: TRBJ2-1
CDR3 protein: CASSLGRRISYNEQFF

V gene: TRBV5-1
CDR3 length: 14
J gene: TRBJ1-1
CDR3 protein: CASSIWDRKNEAFF

V gene: TRBV5-4
CDR3 length: 14
J gene: TRBJ1-4
CDR3 protein: CASSLNRGNEKLFF

V gene: TRBV6-5
CDR3 length: 14
J gene: TRBJ1-1
CDR3 protein: CASSYSTGRTEAFF

V gene: TRBV19
CDR3 length: 16
J gene: TRBJ2-4
CDR3 protein: CASSIVLRGIKNIQYF

V gene: TRBV7-2
CDR3 length: 14
J gene: TRBJ2-5
CDR3 protein: CASSFRQALETQYF

V gene: TRBV25-1
CDR3 length: 16
J gene: TRBJ1-1
CDR3 protein: CASSESIPGGRAEAFF

V gene: TRBV30
CDR3 length: 14
J gene: TRBJ2-7
CDR3 protein: CAWSAGTGVNEQYF

V gene: TRBV2
CDR3 length: 13
J gene: TRBJ1-1
CDR3 protein: CASIRDRATEAFF

V gene: TRBV28
CDR3 length: 14
J gene: TRBJ2-3
CDR3 protein: CASSRGQGTDTQYF

V gene: TRBV7-2
CDR3 length: 15
J gene: TRBJ2-3
CDR3 protein: CASSFLPGGSDTQYF

V gene: TRBV18
CDR3 length: 18
J gene: TRBJ2-1
CDR3 protein: CASSPISGIVLSDNEQFF

V gene: TRBV5-6
CDR3 length: 15
J gene: TRBJ2-1
CDR3 protein: CASSFRVAATNEQFF

V gene: TRBV5-8
CDR3 length: 18
J gene: TRBJ1-2
CDR3 protein: CASSLRVLRGLTGYGYTF

V gene: TRBV10-3
CDR3 length: 15
J gene: TRBJ2-1
CDR3 protein: CAISEGESSYNEQFF

V gene: TRBV19
CDR3 length: 13
J gene: TRBJ1-5
CDR3 protein: CASNWGGSQPQHF

V gene: TRBV5-6
CDR3 length: 15
J gene: TRBJ1-2
CDR3 protein: CASSFGQGAVYGYTF